This T cell receptor (beta chain) is drawn from a study of T cell changes during pregnancy in multiple sclerosis. Profiling relied on immunoSEQ multiplex PCR, and the TCRdb table lists in-frame clones only, not all of them. The sample comprises 40,000 or so clones, nearly 90% of which are singletons, and roughly 1.1% rests with the top ten. The CDR3 is 16 amino acids. The V end lost 7 bases, the J end lost 0 bases, and 20 bases lay between the germline ends. Germline CDR1 reads SQVTM; CDR2 reads ANQGSEA. This sequence originates from a female donor with multiple sclerosis, enrolled in a pregnancy study. J is TRBJ2-3 and V is TRBV29-1, with D maybe TRBD2 (6 bases). The sequencing here drew on CD4+ T cells from peripheral blood mononuclear cells, taken in the first trimester of pregnancy. The DNA for the CDR3 is TGCAGCGGGACCGTCTGGTCCCGGGAGAGCACAGATACGCAGTATTTT. This gives the protein CSGTVWSRESTDTQYF.